This T cell receptor beta chain was observed in a study of beta chain features in type 1 diabetes. General study points: In all four CD4+ subsets, TCRB CDR3 length was significantly, moderately reduced in type 1 diabetes.

CDR1 is SGHTA, CDR2 FQGNSA, per germline. This CDR3 contains 13 residues. Trimming pared 2 bases from V and 4 bases from J, leaving 9 bases between. Expressed TCRB transcripts were sequenced, since all the RNA that had been isolated was reverse transcribed. The table came from immunoSEQ multiplex PCR; TCRdb's copy has only in-frame clones and leaves some out. The sample shows 160,000 or so clones, approximately 10% of them seen only once. This clone was seen many times. Its antigen is not identified. The chain combines TRBV7-2 with TRBJ2-7, with a possible D match to TRBD1 (5 bases). This clonotype was sampled from a woman in her 30s with type 1 diabetes. The sequenced sample was central memory CD4+ T cells from blood. The CDR3 sequence is CASSLPGMYEQYF. In DNA, the CDR3 is TGTGCCAGCAGCTTACCAGGGATGTACGAGCAGTACTTC.